The 7 T cell receptor beta chains below all came from one sample that was sequenced in a study of T cell responses to AZD1222 COVID-19 vaccine. Sequencing used immunoSEQ multiplex PCR; TCRdb keeps in-frame clones, though not all of them. Here the sample spans 110,000 to 150,000 clones, approximately 90% being singletons. The starting material was peripheral blood, obtained on day 0 of AZD1222 vaccination. All receptors derive from an adult in good health.

V usage is TRBV2 and J usage is TRBJ1-5, with D hard to call. This CDR3 is built from 14 residues. Germline V gene data show CDR1 as SNHLY and CDR2 as FYNNEI. Trimming removed 4 bases from V and 0 bases from J, with 7 bases in between. The CDR3 DNA reads TGTGCCAGCAGTGGCCTGATTAGCAATCAGCCCCAGCATTTT. It translates to CASSGLISNQPQHF.

This clone was detected a few times. The V and J genes are TRBV19 and TRBJ2-1, with D unresolved. Germline CDR1 and CDR2: LNHDA and SQIVND (reference sequence). CDR3 length: 15 residues. The ends were cut back, 3 bases at V and 0 bases at J, with 9 bases in the middle. The CDR3 sequence is CASSMSAGSYNEQFF. For the CDR3, the DNA is TGTGCCAGTAGTATGAGTGCCGGCTCCTACAATGAGCAGTTCTTC.

The table lists this clone with a count of one. The V call is TRBV7-6, the J call TRBJ2-1; TRBD2 matches at 12 bases. CDR3 length equals 18 residues. Looked up from germline, CDR1 is SGHVS and CDR2 is FNYEAQ. Unmatched junction bases numbered 6, after V lost 3 bases and J lost 0 bases. Here the CDR3 DNA reads TGTGCCAGCAGCTTCAGACTAGCGGGAGCGAGCTCCTACAATGAGCAGTTCTTC. Its translation is CASSFRLAGASSYNEQFF.

The chain recombines TRBV15 with TRBJ1-4; the D gene is possibly TRBD1 (5 bases). The germline V gene has CDR1 LNHNV and CDR2 YYDKDF (reference sequence). This CDR3 comprises 14 residues. V was pared by 9 bases and J by 7 bases, with 18 bases between. CDR3: CATLGAGRGEKLFF. The CDR3 nucleotides are TGTGCCACGCTTGGGGCAGGACGGGGTGAAAAACTGTTTTTT. Looking up the rest from reference TRBV15 and TRBJ1-4 gives the full variable domain: DAMVIQNPRYQVTQFGKPVTLSCSQTLNHNVMYWYQQKSSQAPKLLFHYYDKDFNNEADTPDNFQSRRPNTSFCFLDIRSPGLGDTAMYLCATLGAGRGEKLFFGSGTQLSVL.

The chain is built from TRBV7-2 and TRBJ1-1, with TRBD1 as a possible D gene (5 bases). Per the germline V gene, CDR1 is SGHTA and CDR2 is FQGNSA. CDR3 size: 15 residues. V shed 5 bases and J shed 0 bases, with 13 bases lying between them. CDR3 DNA: TGTGCCAGCAGCGGAGTGGGACCGATGAACACTGAAGCTTTCTTT. This gives the protein CASSGVGPMNTEAFF.

CDR3 region: CASSLSGQSQETQYF. For the CDR3, the DNA is TGCGCCAGCAGCTTATCCGGACAGAGTCAAGAGACCCAGTACTTC. This chain uses TRBV5-1 with TRBJ2-5; a weak D match, TRBD1 (6 bases). Germline assignment: CDR1 SGHRS and CDR2 YFSETQ. The germline V and J ends were trimmed by 2 bases and 2 bases, with 13 bases remaining between them. The CDR3 sequence is 15 residues long. The full variable domain, its missing parts supplied by reference TRBV5-1 and TRBJ2-5, is KAGVTQTPRYLIKTRGQQVTLSCSPISGHRSVSWYQQTPGQGLQFLFEYFSETQRNKGNFPGRFSGRQFSNSRSEMNVSTLELGDSALYLCASSLSGQSQETQYFGPGTRLLVL.

J is TRBJ1-2 and V is TRBV27; D unclear. The V gene's germline CDR1 is MNHEY and CDR2 SMNVEV (reference sequence). CDR3 size: 13 residues. V shed 0 bases and J shed 3 bases, with 5 bases lying between them. CDR3 loop: CASSLSRDYGYTF. The CDR3 nucleotides read TGTGCCAGCAGTTTATCGAGGGACTATGGCTACACCTTC.